Below, 8 T cell receptor beta chains from the same sample are listed, as sequenced in a study of shared clonotypes between healthy human individuals. The repertoire was sequenced with immunoSEQ multiplex PCR; TCRdb's copy has only in-frame clones and lacks some. The sample has about 2.1 million clones, roughly 91% seen once. CD45RO-negative, CCR7-positively selected cells formed the naive CD8 fraction, excluding terminally differentiated effector memory CD45RA+ cells. Material: naive CD8+ T cells from PBMCs. The receptors originated from a man younger than 30 in good health. Some clones in this sample may be carry-over from other donors' samples.

This chain connects TRBV28 to TRBJ2-3; TRBD1 agrees at 9 bases. The V and J ends lost 7 bases and 1 base, in that order; junction bases with no gene match: 9. This CDR3 spans 16 amino acids. Germline assignment: CDR1 MDHEN and CDR2 SYDVKM. CDR3 sequence reads: CASTTDRGHGTDTQYF. The CDR3 DNA sequence: TGTGCCAGCACCACGGACAGGGGACACGGCACAGATACGCAGTATTTT.

The V and J genes are TRBV2 and TRBJ2-7; D possibly corresponds to TRBD2 (6 bases). Germline V gene lookup returns CDR1 SNHLY and CDR2 FYNNEI. Trimming took off 8 bases at V and 5 bases at J, with 19 bases between the two ends. CDR3 length: 14 residues. For the CDR3, the DNA is TGTGCCAGCGTTGGGGCTAGCGAGCGGCACGAGCAGTACTTC. Residues: CASVGASERHEQYF.

The V gene is TRBV6-5, the J gene TRBJ1-5; D unresolved. Deletions cut 1 base from V and 6 bases from J, with 10 bases between. The CDR3 is 14 amino acids. From germline, CDR1 is MNHEY and CDR2 SVGAGI. The CDR3 DNA reads TGTGCCAGCAGTTACTTGCGGGGAACTCAGCCCCAGCATTTT. Translation gives CASSYLRGTQPQHF.

The chain's CDR3 is CASSSWDREYEQYF. In DNA form, the CDR3 reads TGTGCCAGTAGTAGCTGGGACAGGGAGTACGAGCAGTACTTC. This chain links TRBV19 with TRBJ2-7, with 9 bases matching TRBD1. V dropped 4 bases and J dropped 4; count of bases not matched to a gene: 5. Germline V gene lookup returns CDR1 LNHDA and CDR2 SQIVND (reference sequence). The CDR3 has 14 residues.

This rearrangement joins TRBV28 to TRBJ2-2; no clear D. CDR3 size: 14 residues. The V end was cut by 6 bases, the J end by 5 bases, with 13 bases between. Germline V gene lookup returns CDR1 MDHEN and CDR2 SYDVKM. CDR3 amino acids: CASSADGRTGELFF. CDR3 in DNA: TGTGCCAGCAGCGCGGACGGCCGAACCGGGGAGCTGTTTTTT. Supplemented by reference TRBV28 and TRBJ2-2, the full variable domain reads DVKVTQSSRYLVKRTGEKVFLECVQDMDHENMFWYRQDPGLGLRLIYFSYDVKMKEKGDIPEGYSVSREKKERFSLILESASTNQTSMYLCASSADGRTGELFFGEGSRLTVL.

The V and J genes are TRBV28 and TRBJ2-7; D gene unclear. Looked up from germline, CDR1 is MDHEN and CDR2 is SYDVKM. V was clipped by 1 base and J by 0 bases, with 7 bases between them. CDR3 length equals 14 residues. The CDR3 is CASSLFGYSYEQYF. The DNA of the CDR3 is TGTGCCAGCAGTTTATTTGGCTACTCCTACGAGCAGTACTTC. The complete variable domain, with remaining parts taken from reference TRBV28 and TRBJ2-7, reads DVKVTQSSRYLVKRTGEKVFLECVQDMDHENMFWYRQDPGLGLRLIYFSYDVKMKEKGDIPEGYSVSREKKERFSLILESASTNQTSMYLCASSLFGYSYEQYFGPGTRLTVT.

This chain links TRBV21-1 with TRBJ2-7; TRBD1 was called by the table and not checked on the DNA. TRBV21-1 is annotated as a pseudogene. The CDR3 extends over 14 amino acids. The CDR3 DNA reads TGTGCCAGCAGCAGGCGAAAAGGCAGGGACGAGCAGTACTTC. Residues: CASSRRKGRDEQYF.

Turning to this clone: Other DNA sequences within the sample encode an identical CDR3. This chain uses TRBV28 with TRBJ2-1; no definite D call. V was shortened by 3 bases and J by 7 bases, with 7 bases between the two germline ends. The CDR3 extends over 12 amino acids. Germline CDR1 MDHEN, CDR2 SYDVKM. CDR3 nucleotides: TGTGCCAGCAGTTTTGGTCGGAATGAGCAGTTCTTC. It translates to CASSFGRNEQFF.